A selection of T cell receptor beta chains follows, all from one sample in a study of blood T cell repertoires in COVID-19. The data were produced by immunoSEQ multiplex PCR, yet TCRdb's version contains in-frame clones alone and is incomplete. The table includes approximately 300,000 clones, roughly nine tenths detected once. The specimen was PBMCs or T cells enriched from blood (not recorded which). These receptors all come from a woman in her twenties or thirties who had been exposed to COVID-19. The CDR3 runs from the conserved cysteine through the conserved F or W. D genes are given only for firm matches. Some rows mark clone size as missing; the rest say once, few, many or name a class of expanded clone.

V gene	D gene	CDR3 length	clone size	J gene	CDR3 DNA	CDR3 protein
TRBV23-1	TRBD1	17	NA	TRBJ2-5	TGCGCCAGCAGTCAATCTAGGGACAGGCGAACCCAAGAGACCCAGTACTTC	CASSQSRDRRTQETQYF
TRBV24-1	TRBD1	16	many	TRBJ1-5	TGTGCCACCAGTGATGGGGGACAGGGCCGTAATCAGCCCCAGCATTTT	CATSDGGQGRNQPQHF
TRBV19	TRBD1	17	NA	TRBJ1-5	TGTGCCAGTGTAAAGCGGACAGGGGGCGAGAGCAATCAGCCCCAGCATTTT	CASVKRTGGESNQPQHF
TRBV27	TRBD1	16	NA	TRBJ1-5	TGTGCCAGCAGTAAACTCCGGGACAGGGCTAATCAGCCCCAGCATTTT	CASSKLRDRANQPQHF
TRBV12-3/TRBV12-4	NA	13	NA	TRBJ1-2	TGTGCCAGCAGTTTGCCAGGGTCCAGAGGCTACACCTTC	CASSLPGSRGYTF
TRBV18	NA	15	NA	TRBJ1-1	TGTGCCAGCTCACCACCGGCCAGGCGGAACACTGAAGCTTTCTTT	CASSPPARRNTEAFF
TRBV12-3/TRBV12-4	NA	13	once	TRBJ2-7	TGTGCCAGCAGTAGCGGGACACCATACGAGCAGTACTTC	CASSSGTPYEQYF
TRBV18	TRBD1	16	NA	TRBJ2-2	TGTGCCAGCTCACCCCAGGGACAGGGGGCGACCGGGGAGCTGTTTTTT	CASSPQGQGATGELFF
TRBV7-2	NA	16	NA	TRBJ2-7	TGTGCCAGCAGCTTATCGAGGGTCTCAAGCTCCTACGAGCAGTACTTC	CASSLSRVSSSYEQYF
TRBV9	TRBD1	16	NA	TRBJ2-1	TGTGCCAGCAGCGTAGGGCGGGACAGGGGGATCAATGAGCAGTTCTTC	CASSVGRDRGINEQFF
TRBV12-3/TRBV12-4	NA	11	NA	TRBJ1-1	TGTGCCAGCAGTTCCCGGGAGCGAGCTTTCTTT	CASSSRERAFF
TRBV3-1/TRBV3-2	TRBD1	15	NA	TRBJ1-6	TGTGCCAGCAGCCAAGTGGGACAGGGTAATTCACCCCTCCACTTT	CASSQVGQGNSPLHF
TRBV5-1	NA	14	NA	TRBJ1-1	TGCGCCAGCAGGTTAATTACAGAGAACACTGAAGCTTTCTTT	CASRLITENTEAFF
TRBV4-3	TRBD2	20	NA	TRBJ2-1	TGCGCCAGCAGCCAGGACCTGGGACTAGCGGGGGGCCACTCCTACAATGAGCAGTTCTTC	CASSQDLGLAGGHSYNEQFF
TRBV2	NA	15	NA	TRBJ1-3	TGTGCCAGCAGAGATACAGGGAGCTCTGGAAACACCATATATTTT	CASRDTGSSGNTIYF
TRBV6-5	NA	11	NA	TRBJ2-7	TGTGCCAGTTCATTGGAGGGCGAGCAGTACTTC	CASSLEGEQYF
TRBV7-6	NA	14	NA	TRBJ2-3	TGTGCCAGCAGCCTACAGGGAGGGACAGATACGCAGTATTTT	CASSLQGGTDTQYF
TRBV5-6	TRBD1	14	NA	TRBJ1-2	TGTGCCAGCAGCCGTCCGGGACAGGGCTATGGCTACACCTTC	CASSRPGQGYGYTF
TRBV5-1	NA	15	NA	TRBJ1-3	TGCGCCAGCAGCTTAGGACAGTACTCTGGAAACACCATATATTTT	CASSLGQYSGNTIYF
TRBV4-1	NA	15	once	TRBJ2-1	TGCGCCAGCAGCCAATTAAGACTGCCCCGGAATGAGCAGTTCTTC	CASSQLRLPRNEQFF
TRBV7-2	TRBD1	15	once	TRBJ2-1	TGTGCCAGCAGCTTCCTGGACAGGCCTTACAATGAGCAGTTCTTC	CASSFLDRPYNEQFF
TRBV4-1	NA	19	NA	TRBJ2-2	TGCGCCAGCAGCCAAGAGCCCCGAGGGGGGGGGCTCAACACCGGGGAGCTGTTTTTT	CASSQEPRGGGLNTGELFF